This entry lists 5 T cell receptor beta chains sequenced from one sample in a study of beta chain features in type 1 diabetes. Investigators reverse transcribed all isolated RNA, so they sequenced expressed TCRB transcripts. The assay was immunoSEQ multiplex PCR, and TCRdb's table has in-frame clones only and misses some. This sample carries fewer than 550,000 clones, over 9.5% of them seen once, and the ten largest clones take less than 0.06%. Material for sequencing was naive CD4+ T cells from blood. The source is a woman in her late teens or twenties in good health.

This clone was found a few times. The gene calls are TRBV27 and TRBJ2-3, with D perhaps matching TRBD1 (6 bases). The CDR3 is 15 amino acids. Germline CDR1 and CDR2: MNHEY and SMNVEV (reference sequence). V shed 4 bases and J shed 2 bases, with 13 bases lying between them. In nucleotides, the CDR3 is TGTGCCAGCAGTTCCCGGGACATCGACACAGATACGCAGTATTTT. Amino acid sequence: CASSSRDIDTDTQYF.

The rearrangement links TRBV20-1 to TRBJ1-3; D not certain. Germline V gene lookup returns CDR1 DFQATT and CDR2 SNEGSKA (reference sequence). This CDR3 has 11 residues. The V and J ends lost 0 bases and 8 bases respectively, with 5 bases between them. DNA for the CDR3: TGCAGTGCTAGAGATCTTCACACCATATATTTT. Protein: CSARDLHTIYF.

This rearrangement joins TRBV6-1 to TRBJ2-6, with D perhaps matching TRBD1 (6 bases). V was clipped by 4 bases and J by 0 bases, with 10 bases between them. Germline V lookup: CDR1 MNHNS, CDR2 SASEGT. CDR3 size: 16 residues. The DNA for the CDR3 is TGTGCCAGCAGTGGCAGGGGAAACTCTGGGGCCAACGTCCTGACTTTC. Protein sequence: CASSGRGNSGANVLTF.

This clone has only a few counts. This chain connects TRBV20-1 to TRBJ2-7; 7 bases are shared with TRBD1. Per the germline V gene, CDR1 is DFQATT and CDR2 is SNEGSKA (reference sequence). V was clipped by 6 bases and J by 7 bases; unmatched bases: 6. This CDR3 is 11 amino acids long. CDR3 DNA: TGCAGTGCGACAGACAGGGCGGAGCAGTACTTC. It is translated as CSATDRAEQYF.

This clone came up a few times. V and J are TRBV7-2 and TRBJ1-2, with D perhaps TRBD1 (5 bases). The germline V and J ends were trimmed by 1 base and 6 bases, with 12 bases remaining between them. Per the germline V gene, CDR1 is SGHTA and CDR2 is FQGNSA. The CDR3 has 14 residues. The CDR3 DNA follows: TGTGCCAGCAGCTTAGAGACAGCATCTCATGGCTACACCTTC. Its translation: CASSLETASHGYTF.